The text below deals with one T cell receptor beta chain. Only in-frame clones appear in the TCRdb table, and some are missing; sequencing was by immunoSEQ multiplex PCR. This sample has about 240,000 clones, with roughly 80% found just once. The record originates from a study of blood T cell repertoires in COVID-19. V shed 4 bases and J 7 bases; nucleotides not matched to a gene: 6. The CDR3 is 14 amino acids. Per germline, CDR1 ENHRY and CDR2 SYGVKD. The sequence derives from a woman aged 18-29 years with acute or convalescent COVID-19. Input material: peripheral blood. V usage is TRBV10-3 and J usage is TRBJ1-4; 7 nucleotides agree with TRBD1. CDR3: CAISVGQEAEKLFF. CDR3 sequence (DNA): TGTGCCATCAGTGTAGGACAGGAGGCTGAAAAACTGTTTTTT.